This T cell receptor (beta chain) was obtained from a study of blood T cells in healthy people across ages. The use of a sample-barcoded 5' primer and a J-beta primer mix characterized a second PCR of roughly 6 to 11 cycles. TCRdb recomputed calls from the 5' RACE reads with MiXCR, one row per CDR3 protein. Here the sample spans some 1,500,000 distinct CDR3 sequences, roughly two fifths being singletons. Caucasian, healthy and from Russia, the donors were aged between roughly 6 and 95. Isolation recovered at least 7 million PBMCs from every sample. Note on this clonotype: The antigen is unknown.

The study's findings and limits: Long-lived donors had more naive CD4+ cells and higher diversity than aged donors. Calculation of diversity from one million T cells yielded estimates considered to be underestimates.

The receptor was derived from a woman between 18 and 29 years old in good health. Sequencing was performed on blood.

The DNA of the CDR3 is TGTGCCAGCAGTTTAGACCCAGGTCTGAGAGGTGGCTACACCTTC. Amino acid sequence: CASSLDPGLRGGYTF. The chain couples TRBV12-3 or TRBV12-4 to TRBJ1-2; D unclear. The CDR3 length is 15 residues. Between the trimmed V and J ends, which lost 1 base and 7 bases, there was a span of 16 bases.